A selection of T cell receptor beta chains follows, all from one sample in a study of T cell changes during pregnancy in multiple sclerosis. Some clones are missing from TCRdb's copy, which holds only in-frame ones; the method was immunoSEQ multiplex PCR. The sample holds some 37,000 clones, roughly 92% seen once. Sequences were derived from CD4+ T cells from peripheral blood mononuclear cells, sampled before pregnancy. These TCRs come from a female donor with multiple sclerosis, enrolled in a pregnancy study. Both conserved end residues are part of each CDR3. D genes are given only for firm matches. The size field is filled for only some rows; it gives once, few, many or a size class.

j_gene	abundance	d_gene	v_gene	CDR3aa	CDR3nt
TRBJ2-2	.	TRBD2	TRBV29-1	CSGRVGAGTSGGAGTGELFF	TGCAGCGGCCGGGTGGGGGCCGGGACTAGCGGGGGGGCCGGTACCGGGGAGCTGTTTTTT
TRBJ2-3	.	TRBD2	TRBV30	CAWSWREWIEDTQYF	TGTGCCTGGAGTTGGCGGGAGTGGATTGAAGATACGCAGTATTTT
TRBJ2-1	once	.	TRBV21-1	CASSKRYGTSGRNGDEQFF	TGTGCCAGCAGCAAACGGTACGGGACTAGCGGGAGGAATGGGGATGAGCAGTTCTTC
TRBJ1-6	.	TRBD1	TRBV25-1	CASRTPGTAYNSPLHF	TGTGCCAGCAGGACCCCGGGGACAGCATATAATTCACCCCTCCACTTT
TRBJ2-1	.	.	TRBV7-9	CASSWGLDIMDEQFF	TGTGCCAGCAGCTGGGGGCTGGACATTATGGATGAGCAGTTCTTC
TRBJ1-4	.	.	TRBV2	CASNPRATNEKLFF	TGTGCCAGCAACCCAAGAGCAACTAATGAAAAACTGTTTTTT
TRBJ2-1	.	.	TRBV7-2	CASSLDRVQGNEQFF	TGTGCCAGCAGCTTAGATCGGGTTCAAGGCAATGAGCAGTTCTTC
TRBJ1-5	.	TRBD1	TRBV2	CASSEGTASNQPQHF	TGTGCCAGCAGTGAGGGGACAGCAAGCAATCAGCCCCAGCATTTT
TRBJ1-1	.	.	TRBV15	CATSRDIGANTEAFF	TGTGCCACCAGCAGAGATATAGGGGCCAACACTGAAGCTTTCTTT
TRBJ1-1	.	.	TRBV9	CASSVGFGNTEAFF	TGTGCCAGCAGCGTCGGGTTCGGGAACACTGAAGCTTTCTTT
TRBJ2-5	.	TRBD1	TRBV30	CAWRALGQGAKKTQYF	TGTGCCTGGAGAGCCCTAGGACAGGGTGCTAAAAAGACCCAGTACTTC
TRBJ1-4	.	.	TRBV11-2	CASSWGRGNEKLFF	TGTGCCAGCTCCTGGGGCAGGGGTAATGAAAAACTGTTTTTT
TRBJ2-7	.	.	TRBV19	CASSMVPLSGEQYF	TGTGCCAGTAGTATGGTCCCCCTCTCCGGCGAGCAGTACTTC
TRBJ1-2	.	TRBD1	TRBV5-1	CASSLGGQDDRGYTF	TGCGCCAGCAGCTTGGGGGGACAGGACGATAGGGGCTACACCTTC
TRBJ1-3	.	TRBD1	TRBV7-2	CASSATGSPSGNTIYF	TGTGCCAGCAGCGCGACAGGGAGCCCGAGTGGAAACACCATATATTTT
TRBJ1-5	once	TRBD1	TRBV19	CASTFGQGANSNQPQHF	TGTGCCAGTACTTTTGGACAGGGGGCTAATAGCAATCAGCCCCAGCATTTT
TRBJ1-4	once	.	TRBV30	CAWSSGQTKLFF	TGTGCCTGGAGTTCCGGACAGACGAAACTGTTTTTT
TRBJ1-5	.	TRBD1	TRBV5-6	CASSFTGQGQHF	TGTGCCAGCAGCTTCACGGGACAGGGTCAGCATTTT
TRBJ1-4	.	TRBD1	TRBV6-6	CASSYPGTGNEKLFF	TGTGCCAGCAGTTATCCCGGGACAGGGAATGAAAAACTGTTTTTT
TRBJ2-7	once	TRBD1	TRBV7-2	CASSSQGDSYEQYF	TGTGCCAGCAGCTCCCAGGGGGACTCCTACGAGCAGTACTTC
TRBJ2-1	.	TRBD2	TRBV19	CASSIDLTSGGPYNEQFF	TGTGCCAGTAGTATAGATCTAACTAGCGGAGGACCCTACAATGAGCAGTTCTTC
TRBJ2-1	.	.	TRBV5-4	CASSFSTAPHYNEQFF	TGTGCCAGCAGCTTCTCGACTGCACCACATTACAATGAGCAGTTCTTC
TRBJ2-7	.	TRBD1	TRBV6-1	CASSENWTGPSEQYF	TGTGCCAGCAGTGAAAATTGGACAGGGCCGAGCGAGCAGTACTTC
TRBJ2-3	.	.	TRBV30	CAWTRGDTQYF	TGTGCCTGGACCCGAGGGGATACGCAGTATTTT
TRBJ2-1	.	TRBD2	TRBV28	CASPPAYWREGHDWTYNEQFF	TGTGCCAGCCCACCCGCGTATTGGCGGGAGGGCCATGATTGGACCTACAATGAGCAGTTCTTC
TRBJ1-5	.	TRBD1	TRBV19	CASSWDSTSQPQHF	TGTGCCAGTAGTTGGGACAGTACCTCTCAGCCCCAGCATTTT
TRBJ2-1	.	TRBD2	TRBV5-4	CASSPGGGWGLGGSNEQFF	TGTGCCAGCAGCCCTGGTGGAGGGTGGGGACTAGGCGGGAGTAATGAGCAGTTCTTC
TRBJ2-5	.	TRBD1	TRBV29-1	CSVDATGVETQYF	TGCAGCGTTGATGCAACAGGGGTAGAGACCCAGTACTTC
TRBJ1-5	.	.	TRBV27	CASSLNLQANQPQHF	TGTGCCAGCAGTTTAAATTTACAGGCCAATCAGCCCCAGCATTTT
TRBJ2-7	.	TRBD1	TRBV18	CASSQQGIDEQYF	TGTGCCAGCTCCCAACAGGGGATCGACGAGCAGTACTTC
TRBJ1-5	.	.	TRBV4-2	CASSQDLYSNQPQHF	TGTGCCAGCAGCCAAGATTTATATAGCAATCAGCCCCAGCATTTT
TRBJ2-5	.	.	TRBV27	CASSSGVETQYF	TGTGCCAGCAGTTCAGGGGTAGAGACCCAGTACTTC
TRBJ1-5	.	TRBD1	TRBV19	CASSRPHGTGGQPQHF	TGTGCCAGTAGTAGACCCCACGGGACAGGGGGTCAGCCCCAGCATTTT
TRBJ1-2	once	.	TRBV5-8	CASSLRTNYGYTF	TGTGCCAGCAGCTTACGGACAAACTATGGCTACACCTTC
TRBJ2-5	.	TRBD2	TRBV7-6	CASSFPRGSGGLGGQETQYF	TGTGCCAGCAGCTTTCCTCGAGGGAGCGGGGGGCTTGGGGGACAAGAGACCCAGTACTTC
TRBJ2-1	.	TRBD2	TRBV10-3	CAISESRLADNEQFF	TGTGCCATCAGTGAGTCTCGACTAGCGGACAATGAGCAGTTCTTC
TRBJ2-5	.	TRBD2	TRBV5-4	CASGGLAGGALETQYF	TGTGCCAGCGGCGGACTAGCGGGAGGAGCGTTGGAGACCCAGTACTTC
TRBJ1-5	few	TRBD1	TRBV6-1	CASSEGDSGNQPQHF	TGTGCCAGCAGTGAAGGGGACAGCGGCAATCAGCCCCAGCATTTT
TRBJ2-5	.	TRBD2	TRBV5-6	CASSSSGWETQYF	TGTGCCAGCAGCTCTAGCGGTTGGGAGACCCAGTACTTC
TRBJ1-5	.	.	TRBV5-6	CASSTIGGLTREAQHF	TGTGCCAGCAGCACCATCGGGGGACTGACCCGGGAGGCCCAGCATTTT
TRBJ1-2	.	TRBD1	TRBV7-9	CASSLSTGGLVGYTF	TGTGCCAGCAGCCTATCGACAGGGGGTTTAGTTGGCTACACCTTC
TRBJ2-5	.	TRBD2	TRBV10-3	CAISESMGLGFQETQYF	TGTGCCATCAGTGAGTCTATGGGACTAGGGTTTCAAGAGACCCAGTACTTC
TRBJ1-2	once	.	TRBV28	CATEQGYGYTF	TGTGCCACGGAGCAGGGCTATGGCTACACCTTC
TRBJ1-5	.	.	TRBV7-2	CASTLGQNQPQHF	TGTGCCAGCACCCTTGGACAGAATCAGCCCCAGCATTTT
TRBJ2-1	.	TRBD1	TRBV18	CASSPWGGQGNNEQFF	TGTGCCAGCTCACCATGGGGAGGACAGGGGAACAATGAGCAGTTCTTC
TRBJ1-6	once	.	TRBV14	CASSQDWAGGPLHF	TGTGCCAGCAGCCAAGATTGGGCAGGTGGACCCCTCCACTTT
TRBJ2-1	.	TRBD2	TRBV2	CASSELAGIVEQFF	TGTGCCAGCAGTGAACTAGCGGGTATTGTGGAGCAGTTCTTC
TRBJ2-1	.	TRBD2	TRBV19	CASSIDRTSGRARSYNEQFF	TGTGCCAGTAGTATAGATCGAACTAGCGGGAGGGCCCGGTCCTACAATGAGCAGTTCTTC
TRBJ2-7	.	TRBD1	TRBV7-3	CASSLTGTGGFEQYF	TGTGCCAGCAGCCTAACCGGGACAGGGGGGTTCGAGCAGTACTTC
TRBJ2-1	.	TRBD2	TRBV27	CASSLVTRVGLAGGFEQFF	TGTGCCAGCAGTTTAGTCACCAGAGTCGGGCTAGCGGGAGGCTTTGAGCAGTTCTTC
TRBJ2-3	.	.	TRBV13	CASSHLATQDTQYF	TGTGCCAGCAGCCATCTGGCAACCCAAGATACGCAGTATTTT
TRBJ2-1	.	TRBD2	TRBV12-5	CASGKGLAGSNEQFF	TGTGCTAGTGGTAAGGGACTAGCGGGGTCCAATGAGCAGTTCTTC
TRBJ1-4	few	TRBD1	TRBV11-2	CASSQGQGGTNEKLFF	TGTGCCAGCAGCCAGGGACAGGGGGGTACTAATGAAAAACTGTTTTTT
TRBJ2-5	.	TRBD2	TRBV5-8	CASSLGGLSGRGETQYF	TGTGCCAGCAGCTTAGGAGGCCTCAGCGGGAGGGGAGAGACCCAGTACTTC
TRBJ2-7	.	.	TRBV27	CASSLSPTSHEQYF	TGTGCCAGCAGTTTATCCCCAACTAGTCACGAGCAGTACTTC
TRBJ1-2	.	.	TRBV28	CASRNDLANYGYTF	TGTGCCAGCAGGAACGACTTAGCTAACTATGGCTACACCTTC
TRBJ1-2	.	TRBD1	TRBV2	CASRPLLQGDYGYTF	TGTGCCAGCAGGCCCTTACTACAGGGGGACTATGGCTACACCTTC